These 21 T cell receptor beta chains came from one sample sequenced in a study of blood T cell repertoires in COVID-19. This table comes from immunoSEQ multiplex PCR, and its TCRdb copy is limited to in-frame clones, with some not included. The table has 120,000 to 150,000 clones, more than 80% seen once. Sequencing was done on a sample of peripheral blood. The receptors shown here come from a woman aged 60-75 years with active COVID-19.

This chain uses TRBV9 with TRBJ2-2; D is ambiguous. CDR3 length equals 15 residues. Germline values: CDR1 SGDLS, CDR2 YYNGEE. V was trimmed by 1 base and J by 2 bases, leaving 9 bases between them. The CDR3 is CASSVQVVNTGELFF. CDR3 bases: TGTGCCAGCAGCGTACAGGTCGTAAACACCGGGGAGCTGTTTTTT. Looking up the rest from reference TRBV9 and TRBJ2-2 gives the full variable domain: DSGVTQTPKHLITATGQRVTLRCSPRSGDLSVYWYQQSLDQGLQFLIQYYNGEERAKGNILERFSAQQFPDLHSELNLSSLELGDSALYFCASSVQVVNTGELFFGEGSRLTVL.

V and J are TRBV3-1 (or the pseudogene TRBV3-2) and TRBJ2-7; 7 bases map to TRBD1. After removal of 6 bases from V and 0 bases from J, the junction contained 5 bases not matched to a gene. The CDR3 covers 14 residues. CDR1 is LGHDT and CDR2 is YNNKEL in the germline V gene (reference sequence). CDR3 protein: CASRLRQGSYEQYF. The CDR3, as DNA: TGTGCCAGCAGGTTAAGACAGGGCTCCTACGAGCAGTACTTC.

The rearrangement joins TRBV18 to TRBJ2-7; D is unresolved. Germline CDR1 and CDR2: KGHSH and LQKENI. The CDR3 runs 14 residues. V lost 1 base and J 1 base, leaving 8 bases between the germline ends. In DNA, the CDR3 is TGTGCCAGCTCACCACGCGTCGAGTCCTACGAGCAGTACTTC. Amino acid sequence: CASSPRVESYEQYF.

This rearrangement joins TRBV20-1 to TRBJ2-1, with 11 bases lining up with TRBD2. Germline-derived CDR1 and CDR2 are DFQATT and SNEGSKA (reference sequence). The ends lost 3 bases at V and 6 bases at J; junction bases unmatched: 7. The CDR3 contains 15 residues. The CDR3 sequence is CSASRGTSGGNEQFF. The DNA of the CDR3 is TGCAGTGCTAGTCGTGGGACTAGCGGCGGCAATGAGCAGTTCTTC.

The V gene is TRBV5-5, the J gene TRBJ1-2, with 7 bases fitting TRBD1. CDR1 is SGHKS, CDR2 YYEKEE, per germline (reference sequence). After removal of 4 bases from V and 6 bases from J, the junction contained 15 bases not matched to a gene. This CDR3 is built from 16 residues. The CDR3 spells CASSPGTLQGKDGYTF. The CDR3 nucleotides read TGTGCCAGCAGCCCCGGTACCTTACAGGGGAAGGATGGCTACACCTTC.

The chain couples TRBV5-8 to TRBJ2-3; 8 bases are a match to TRBD2. J was trimmed by 3 bases and V by 0 bases; bases with no gene match: 3. Germline-derived CDR1 and CDR2 are SGHTS and YDEGEE. This CDR3 spans 15 amino acids. The CDR3 sequence: CASSLGGLVTDTQYF. The CDR3 DNA sequence: TGTGCCAGCAGCTTGGGGGGACTAGTTACAGATACGCAGTATTTT.

Worth noting for this clone: The same CDR3 can be traced to other DNA sequences in this sample. The V call is TRBV2, the J call TRBJ2-1; no definite D call. Deletions cut 4 bases from V and 5 bases from J, with 3 bases between. The length of the CDR3 is 11 residues. From germline, CDR1 is SNHLY and CDR2 FYNNEI. DNA for the CDR3: TGTGCCAGCAGTGCAGACAATGAGCAGTTCTTC. Its translation: CASSADNEQFF.

This chain joins TRBV7-8 and TRBJ2-7; tentative D call: TRBD2 (6 bases). Germline V CDR1 and CDR2: SGHVS, FQNEAQ. CDR3 size: 15 residues. V lost 5 bases to trimming and J lost 0 bases, with 14 bases between them. DNA for the CDR3: TGTGCCAGCAGCCCCCCGGGGGAGCGCTCCTACGAGCAGTACTTC. Amino acids: CASSPPGERSYEQYF.

This clone was picked up one time. The chain couples TRBV30 to TRBJ1-2; no clear D gene. Germline V gene sequence: CDR1 GTSNPN, CDR2 SVGIG (reference sequence). V lost 0 bases and J lost 6, with 11 bases in between. The CDR3 is 13 amino acids. The CDR3 loop is CAWSVEAGDGYTF. CDR3 bases: TGTGCCTGGAGTGTCGAGGCCGGGGATGGCTACACCTTC.

The V and J genes are TRBV7-2 and TRBJ2-7; TRBD1 is a possible D gene (6 bases). The V gene's germline CDR1 is SGHTA and CDR2 FQGNSA. This CDR3 spans 13 amino acids. Trimming left V 4 bases short and J 4 bases short, with 11 bases between. The CDR3 loop is CASSSQGLYEQYF. CDR3 sequence (DNA): TGTGCCAGCAGCTCCCAGGGGCTATACGAGCAGTACTTC.

The rearrangement links TRBV6-5 to TRBJ2-1; D gene ambiguous. Germline loops: CDR1 MNHEY, CDR2 SVGAGI. The CDR3 is 16 residues long. The germline V and J ends were trimmed by 2 bases and 0 bases, with 11 bases remaining between them. The CDR3 here is CASSYRLSYSYNEQFF. CDR3 bases: TGTGCCAGCAGTTACCGACTTTCGTACTCCTACAATGAGCAGTTCTTC.

J is TRBJ2-7 and V is TRBV2; D not certain. The CDR3 spans 13 residues. V lost 2 bases, J lost 2 bases, and 7 bases lay in between. Looked up from germline, CDR1 is SNHLY and CDR2 is FYNNEI. The CDR3 loop is CASSERVAYEQYF. DNA of the CDR3: TGTGCCAGCAGTGAACGGGTGGCCTACGAGCAGTACTTC.

The gene calls are TRBV30 and TRBJ2-2; 8 bases match TRBD2. Losses at the gene ends were 1 base for V and 5 bases for J; bases not matched to a gene: 9. The CDR3 extends over 16 amino acids. The germline CDR1 and CDR2 sequences are GTSNPN and SVGIG (reference sequence). CDR3 protein: CAWSDEAGDSTGELFF. The CDR3, as DNA: TGTGCCTGGAGTGATGAAGCGGGAGACTCAACCGGGGAGCTGTTTTTT.

This clone was counted once. The V gene is TRBV7-9, the J gene TRBJ2-7; TRBD1 matches at 9 bases. Losses at the gene ends were 5 bases for V and 0 bases for J; bases not matched to a gene: 8. Germline-derived CDR1 and CDR2 are SEHNR and FQNEAQ (reference sequence). The CDR3 is made up of 16 amino acids. The CDR3, as DNA: TGTGCCAGCAGCCGCGGAGGGACAGGGAGCTCCTACGAGCAGTACTTC. This codes for CASSRGGTGSSYEQYF.

V gene TRBV29-1 combines with J gene TRBJ2-7; D might be TRBD2 (6 bases). The CDR3 length is 15 residues. The germline V and J ends were trimmed by 0 bases and 3 bases, with 15 bases remaining between them. Germline V CDR1 and CDR2: SQVTM, ANQGSEA. The CDR3 sequence is CSVEERASASYEQYF. The DNA for the CDR3 is TGCAGCGTTGAAGAGAGGGCTAGCGCAAGCTACGAGCAGTACTTC.

V usage is TRBV9 and J usage is TRBJ1-6; perhaps TRBD1 as D (5 bases). The length of the CDR3 is 14 residues. Germline V CDR1 and CDR2: SGDLS, YYNGEE. Trimming stripped 2 bases from V and 9 bases from J, with 12 bases between. The CDR3 sequence: CASSVTSGGSPLHF. As DNA, the CDR3 is TGTGCCAGCAGCGTCACCTCCGGGGGTTCACCCCTCCACTTT.

This chain uses TRBV15 with TRBJ1-4; D is possibly TRBD1 (6 bases). Per germline, CDR1 LNHNV and CDR2 YYDKDF (reference sequence). CDR3 size: 14 residues. V lost 3 bases and J lost 11, with 16 bases in between. The CDR3 coding sequence is TGTGCCACCAGCAGCCGGGACAACCCGCGGAAACTGTTTTTT. Its translation: CATSSRDNPRKLFF.

V is TRBV7-2 and J is TRBJ2-7; 9 bases align to TRBD1. The CDR3 consists of 17 residues. Germline V lookup: CDR1 SGHTA, CDR2 FQGNSA. Trimming removed 4 bases from V and 5 bases from J; junction bases left unmatched: 15. Here the CDR3 reads CASSSTFGGTGRDEQYF. As DNA, the CDR3 is TGTGCCAGCAGCTCGACCTTCGGGGGGACAGGGAGGGACGAGCAGTACTTC.

The chain combines TRBV5-1 with TRBJ2-7; 9 bases are shared with TRBD1. J lost 5 bases, V lost 4 bases, and 10 bases had no gene match. CDR1 and CDR2 from the germline V gene are SGHRS and YFSETQ. The CDR3 is 15 residues long. CDR3 loop: CASSGRGQGRDEQYF. In DNA form, the CDR3 reads TGCGCCAGCAGCGGGCGAGGACAGGGGAGGGACGAGCAGTACTTC.

Here the CDR3 reads CASSLSWTSGRQETQYF. The CDR3 nucleotides are TGTGCCAGCAGTTTATCGTGGACTAGCGGACGCCAAGAGACCCAGTACTTC. V usage is TRBV27 and J usage is TRBJ2-5, with 10 bases identical to TRBD2. The CDR3 is 17 amino acids. The V gene's germline CDR1 is MNHEY and CDR2 SMNVEV (reference sequence). The trim removed 0 bases at V and 1 base at J, leaving 5 bases unmatched.

This clone was counted between two and nine times. This chain uses TRBV7-2 with TRBJ2-2; 8 nucleotides line up with TRBD1. The CDR3 consists of 15 residues. Germline lookup yields CDR1 SGHTA and CDR2 FQGNSA. The V segment lost 4 bases and the J segment 4 bases; nucleotides outside the gene matches: 5. The CDR3: CASSWDRRSTGELFF. The CDR3 region has the DNA TGTGCCAGCAGCTGGGACAGGAGGAGCACCGGGGAGCTGTTTTTT. The variable domain in full, completed from reference TRBV7-2 and TRBJ2-2, reads GAGVSQSPSNKVTEKGKDVELRCDPISGHTALYWYRQSLGQGLEFLIYFQGNSAPDKSGLPSDRFSAERTGGSVSTLTIQRTQQEDSAVYLCASSWDRRSTGELFFGEGSRLTVL.